These 17 T cell receptor beta chains share one sample of origin, sequenced in a study of cytomegalovirus exposure and HLA in healthy donors. The PCR was carried out with 60 Vbeta primers and 13 Jbeta primers. The repertoire was sequenced with immunoSEQ multiplex PCR; TCRdb's copy has only in-frame clones and lacks some. Of some 160,000 clones in the sample, about 80% were seen once. The sample consisted of PBMCs. The receptors shown here come from a woman aged 40 to 49 in good health and CMV-seronegative.

This sequence joins TRBV4-1 and TRBJ2-7, with 11 bases lining up with TRBD2. CDR1 is MGHRA and CDR2 is YSYEKL in the germline V gene. This CDR3 is built from 16 residues. V shed 3 bases, J shed 2 bases, and the junction held 6 bases outside the gene matches. CDR3: CASSQGTSGGPYEQYF. The CDR3 DNA sequence: TGCGCCAGCAGCCAGGGGACTAGCGGAGGACCCTACGAGCAGTACTTC.

The chain carries TRBV19 and TRBJ1-2; D is uncertain. This CDR3 is 13 amino acids long. Germline CDR1 is LNHDA and CDR2 is SQIVND (reference sequence). V gave up 3 bases and J gave up 4 bases, with 9 bases separating them. The CDR3 loop reads CASSISAGYGYTF. In nucleotides, the CDR3 is TGTGCCAGTAGTATTTCGGCAGGCTATGGCTACACCTTC.

This sequence joins TRBV15 and TRBJ1-1; 7 bases line up with TRBD1. Germline CDR1 LNHNV, CDR2 YYDKDF (reference sequence). The CDR3 covers 15 residues. J gave up 3 bases and V 2 bases, and 6 bases lay outside the gene matches. DNA of the CDR3: TGTGCCACCAGCAGAACCACAGGGGCGGACACTGAAGCTTTCTTT. It encodes CATSRTTGADTEAFF.

This chain connects TRBV7-2 to TRBJ1-2; D uncertain. The V end was cut by 5 bases, the J end by 3 bases, with 10 bases between. In germline, CDR1 is SGHTA, CDR2 FQGNSA. The CDR3 length is 13 residues. The CDR3 here is CASSRRFHYGYTF. DNA for the CDR3: TGTGCCAGCAGCCGCAGGTTCCACTATGGCTACACCTTC.

The chain recombines TRBV4-3 with TRBJ2-3; no clear D gene. Trimming pared 1 base from V and 3 bases from J, leaving 5 bases between. This CDR3 has 13 residues. Germline-derived CDR1 and CDR2 are LGHNA and YSLEER. This chain's CDR3 is CASSQAQTDTQYF. DNA for the CDR3: TGCGCCAGCAGCCAAGCACAGACAGATACGCAGTATTTT.

The gene calls are TRBV6-6 and TRBJ2-7; unclear D gene. Germline CDR1 reads MNHNY; CDR2 reads SVGAGI (reference sequence). Trimming left V 7 bases short and J 0 bases short, with 13 bases between. The CDR3 runs 14 residues. As DNA, the CDR3 is TGTGCCAGCACGGCGGAGATGAGCTCCTACGAGCAGTACTTC. Translation: CASTAEMSSYEQYF.

J is TRBJ1-1 and V is TRBV13; 7 nucleotides align to TRBD1. The CDR3 is made up of 16 amino acids. V trimming: 1 base; J trimming: 1 base; junction bases outside the gene matches: 6. Germline CDR1 PRHDT, CDR2 FYEKMQ (reference sequence). CDR3 sequence reads: CASSLAPTGSNTEAFF. CDR3 in DNA: TGTGCCAGCAGCTTAGCCCCGACAGGGTCGAACACTGAAGCTTTCTTT.

CDR3 DNA: TGTGCCAGCAGTGCAGGACTAGCGGGGAACCAAGAGACCCAGTACTTC. This gives the protein CASSAGLAGNQETQYF. The chain uses TRBV2 and TRBJ2-5; 12 bases are a match to TRBD2. Germline V gene data show CDR1 as SNHLY and CDR2 as FYNNEI. After removal of 4 bases from V and 0 bases from J, the junction contained 3 bases not matched to a gene. The CDR3 consists of 16 residues.

The J gene is TRBJ2-3, the V gene TRBV19, with D perhaps TRBD2 (5 bases). This CDR3 contains 14 residues. CDR1 is LNHDA and CDR2 is SQIVND in the germline V gene (reference sequence). V dropped 3 bases and J dropped 6 bases, with 13 bases sitting between them. The CDR3 sequence is CASSITLWRDTQYF. The CDR3 nucleotides read TGTGCCAGTAGTATCACCCTCTGGAGGGATACGCAGTATTTT.

J is TRBJ2-7 and V is TRBV6-6; 7 bases fit TRBD2. Germline V CDR1 and CDR2: MNHNY, SVGAGI (reference sequence). The CDR3 has 16 residues. The ends lost 0 bases at V and 2 bases at J; junction bases unmatched: 7. The CDR3 spells CASSYSIKRGTYEQYF. CDR3 sequence (DNA): TGTGCCAGCAGTTACTCGATAAAGCGGGGTACCTACGAGCAGTACTTC.

This rearrangement joins TRBV27 to TRBJ1-4; D may be TRBD1 (5 bases). V lost 6 bases to trimming and J lost 2 bases, with 10 bases between them. This CDR3 is built from 14 residues. Germline V gene sequence: CDR1 MNHEY, CDR2 SMNVEV (reference sequence). This chain's CDR3 is CASSRVGTNEKLFF. Here the CDR3 DNA reads TGTGCCAGCAGCAGGGTCGGGACTAATGAAAAACTGTTTTTT. The entire variable domain, with the rest obtained from reference TRBV27 and TRBJ1-4, is as follows: EAQVTQNPRYLITVTGKKLTVTCSQNMNHEYMSWYRQDPGLGLRQIYYSMNVEVTDKGDVPEGYKVSRKEKRNFPLILESPSPNQTSLYFCASSRVGTNEKLFFGSGTQLSVL.

CDR3: CASTGRGNQPQHF. As DNA, the CDR3 is TGTGCCAGCACAGGAAGAGGCAATCAGCCCCAGCATTTT. The chain uses TRBV6-1 and TRBJ1-5; D call uncertain. This CDR3 comprises 13 residues. Trimming pared 7 bases from V and 2 bases from J, leaving 9 bases between. Germline CDR1 is MNHNS and CDR2 is SASEGT.

This clone was picked up many times. The chain employs TRBV10-3 and TRBJ2-1; 12 bases fit TRBD2. V trimming: 11 bases; J trimming: 8 bases; junction bases outside the gene matches: 10. CDR1 is ENHRY and CDR2 is SYGVKD in the germline V gene. The CDR3 is 14 amino acids. The CDR3 bases are TGTGCCGTGACTAGCGGGAGTAAAGGCGATGAGCAGTTCTTC. This sequence encodes CAVTSGSKGDEQFF.

This chain links TRBV7-8 with TRBJ2-7, with 7 bases identical to TRBD1. Germline V lookup: CDR1 SGHVS, CDR2 FQNEAQ. The CDR3 is 14 residues long. J lost 0 bases, V lost 5 bases, and 4 bases had no gene match. Here the CDR3 DNA reads TGTGCCAGCAGCCCGGACAGGAGCTCCTACGAGCAGTACTTC. The encoded protein is CASSPDRSSYEQYF.

The rearrangement uses TRBV6-5 and TRBJ2-7; the match to TRBD2 covers 10 bases. This CDR3 region has 16 residues. CDR1 is MNHEY, CDR2 SVGAGI, per germline. After removal of 2 bases from V and 2 bases from J, the junction contained 6 bases not matched to a gene. This CDR3 is CASSYLETSGAYEQYF. The CDR3 DNA follows: TGTGCCAGCAGTTACCTAGAAACTAGCGGGGCCTACGAGCAGTACTTC.

This chain uses TRBV11-3 with TRBJ2-6; TRBD1 agrees at 9 bases. CDR1 is SGHNT and CDR2 is YENEEA in the germline V gene. With 6 bases clipped from V and 0 bases from J, the junction kept 12 bases outside the gene matches. The CDR3 is 19 residues long. The CDR3 sequence: CASSYQPGQGNSGANVLTF. Written as DNA, the CDR3 is TGTGCCAGCAGTTACCAACCGGGACAGGGTAACTCTGGGGCCAACGTCCTGACTTTC.

This clone was counted between two and nine times. The chain employs TRBV30 and TRBJ2-3; tentative D call: TRBD2 (5 bases). Germline V gene data show CDR1 as GTSNPN and CDR2 as SVGIG (reference sequence). Trimming stripped 0 bases from V and 8 bases from J, with 15 bases between. The CDR3 covers 14 residues. The CDR3 coding sequence is TGTGCCTGGAGTGTGGGCGGACTCCTTTGTACGCAGTATTTT. Encoded protein: CAWSVGGLLCTQYF.